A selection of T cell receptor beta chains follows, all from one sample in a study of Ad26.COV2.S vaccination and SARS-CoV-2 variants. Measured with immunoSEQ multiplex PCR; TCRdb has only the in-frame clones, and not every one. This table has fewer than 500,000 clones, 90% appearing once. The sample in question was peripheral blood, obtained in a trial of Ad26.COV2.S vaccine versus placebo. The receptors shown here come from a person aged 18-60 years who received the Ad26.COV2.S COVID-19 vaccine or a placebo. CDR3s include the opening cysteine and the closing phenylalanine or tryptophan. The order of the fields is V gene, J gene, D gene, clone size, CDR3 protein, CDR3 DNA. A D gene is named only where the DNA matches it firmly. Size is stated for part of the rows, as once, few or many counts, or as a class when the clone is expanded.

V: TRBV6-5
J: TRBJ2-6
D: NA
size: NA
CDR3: CASSYGLHSGANVLTF
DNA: TGTGCCAGCAGTTACGGTCTACACTCTGGGGCCAACGTCCTGACTTTC

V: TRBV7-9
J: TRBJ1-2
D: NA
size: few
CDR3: CASSLTSSGYTF
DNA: TGTGCCAGCAGCTTAACAAGTTCTGGCTACACCTTC

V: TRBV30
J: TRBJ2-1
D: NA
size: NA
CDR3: CAWSGDSEYSEQFF
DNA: TGTGCCTGGAGTGGGGATAGCGAGTACAGTGAGCAGTTCTTC

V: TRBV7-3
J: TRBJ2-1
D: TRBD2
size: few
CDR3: CASRASGRGENEQFF
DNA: TGTGCCAGCAGAGCTAGCGGGAGAGGGGAAAATGAGCAGTTCTTC

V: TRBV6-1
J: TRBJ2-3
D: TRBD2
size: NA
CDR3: CASSEARSSGTDTQYF
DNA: TGTGCCAGCAGTGAAGCGCGGTCTAGCGGGACTGATACGCAGTATTTT

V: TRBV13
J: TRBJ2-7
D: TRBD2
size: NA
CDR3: CASSFGLAGSYEQYF
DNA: TGTGCCAGCAGCTTTGGACTAGCGGGCTCCTACGAGCAGTACTTC

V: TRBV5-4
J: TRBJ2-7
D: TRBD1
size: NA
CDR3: CASSAGGVGPGWAEQYF
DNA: TGTGCCAGCAGCGCAGGGGGTGTTGGACCGGGGTGGGCCGAGCAGTACTTC

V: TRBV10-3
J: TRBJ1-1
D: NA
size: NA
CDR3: CAISEGFRTEAFF
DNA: TGTGCCATCAGTGAGGGATTTCGCACTGAAGCTTTCTTT

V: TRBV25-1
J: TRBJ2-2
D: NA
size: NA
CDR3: CASSEGFRDTGELFF
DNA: TGTGCCAGCAGTGAGGGCTTTCGAGACACCGGGGAGCTGTTTTTT

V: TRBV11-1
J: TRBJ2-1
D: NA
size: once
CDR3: CASSPGVEGEQFF
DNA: TGTGCCAGCAGCCCCGGGGTAGAGGGTGAGCAGTTCTTC

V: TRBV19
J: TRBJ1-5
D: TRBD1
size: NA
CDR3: CASSTYYTGLRGDQPQHF
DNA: TGTGCCAGTAGTACTTACTATACAGGGCTCAGGGGGGATCAGCCCCAGCATTTT

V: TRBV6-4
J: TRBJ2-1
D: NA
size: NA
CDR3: CASSEAGIPYNEQFF
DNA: TGTGCCAGCAGTGAGGCCGGGATTCCATACAATGAGCAGTTCTTC

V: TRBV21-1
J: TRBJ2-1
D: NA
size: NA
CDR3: CASSKIGRGGERKVNEQFF
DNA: TGTGCCAGCAGCAAAATCGGGCGGGGGGGCGAGAGGAAGGTCAATGAGCAGTTCTTC

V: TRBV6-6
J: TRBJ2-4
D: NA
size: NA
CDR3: CASSYIQAKNIQYF
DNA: TGTGCCAGCAGTTACATCCAAGCCAAAAACATTCAGTACTTC

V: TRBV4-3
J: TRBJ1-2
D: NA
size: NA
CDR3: CASSQGLPSEPYGYTF
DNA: TGCGCCAGCAGCCAAGGTCTCCCTAGTGAGCCGTATGGCTACACCTTC

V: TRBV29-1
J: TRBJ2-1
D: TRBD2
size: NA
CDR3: CSVSGLAGPNEQFF
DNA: TGCAGCGTATCGGGACTAGCGGGACCAAATGAGCAGTTCTTC

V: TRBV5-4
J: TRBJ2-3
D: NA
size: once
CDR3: CASSANRVGTDTQYF
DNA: TGTGCCAGCAGCGCCAACAGGGTTGGGACAGATACGCAGTATTTT

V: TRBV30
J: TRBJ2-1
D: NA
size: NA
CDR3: CAWSVGLEGNEQFF
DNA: TGTGCCTGGAGTGTAGGGCTAGAAGGTAATGAGCAGTTCTTC

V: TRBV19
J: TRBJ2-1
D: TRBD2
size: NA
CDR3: CASSLDSGRAYNEQFF
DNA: TGTGCCAGTAGTCTGGATAGCGGGAGGGCCTACAATGAGCAGTTCTTC

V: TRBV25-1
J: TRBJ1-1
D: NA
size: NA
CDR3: CASSESPFPAFF
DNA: TGTGCCAGCAGTGAATCCCCGTTTCCAGCTTTCTTT

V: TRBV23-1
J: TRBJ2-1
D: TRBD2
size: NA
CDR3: CASSPTSRVAVAGGYNEQFF
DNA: TGCGCCAGCAGTCCTACCTCCCGGGTTGCGGTAGCGGGGGGATACAATGAGCAGTTCTTC

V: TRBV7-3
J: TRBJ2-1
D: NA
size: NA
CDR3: CASSLSALGVGEQFF
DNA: TGTGCCAGCAGCTTATCGGCCTTGGGGGTAGGTGAGCAGTTCTTC

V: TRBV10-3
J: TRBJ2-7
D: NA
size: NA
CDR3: CAISESGSVSYEQYF
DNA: TGTGCCATCAGTGAGTCGGGCAGTGTCTCCTACGAGCAGTACTTC

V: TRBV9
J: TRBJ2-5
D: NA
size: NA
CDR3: CASSPPYGSAQETQYF
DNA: TGTGCCAGCAGCCCACCCTACGGGAGCGCTCAGGAGACCCAGTACTTC

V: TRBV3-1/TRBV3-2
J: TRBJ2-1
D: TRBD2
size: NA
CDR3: CASSLGGSSYNEQFF
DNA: TGTGCCAGCAGCCTCGGGGGGAGCTCCTACAATGAGCAGTTCTTC

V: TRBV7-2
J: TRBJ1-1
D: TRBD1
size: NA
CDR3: CASSLNRGNTEAFF
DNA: TGTGCCAGCAGCCTTAACAGGGGGAACACTGAAGCTTTCTTT

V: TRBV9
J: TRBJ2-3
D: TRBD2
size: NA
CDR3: CASSATSGLADTQYF
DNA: TGTGCCAGCAGCGCCACTAGCGGGTTGGCAGATACGCAGTATTTT

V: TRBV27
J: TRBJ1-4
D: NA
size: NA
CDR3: CASSFSGGHGEKLFF
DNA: TGTGCCAGCAGTTTTAGTGGGGGGCATGGAGAAAAACTGTTTTTT

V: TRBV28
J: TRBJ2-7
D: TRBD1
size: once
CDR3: CASKTGGYEQYF
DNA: TGTGCCAGTAAGACAGGGGGCTACGAGCAGTACTTC

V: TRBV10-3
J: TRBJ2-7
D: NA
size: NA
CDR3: CAISDGLSSSYEQYF
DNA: TGTGCCATCAGTGATGGACTCTCGAGCTCCTACGAGCAGTACTTC

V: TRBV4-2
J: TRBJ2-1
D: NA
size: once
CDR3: CASSQNDRPNEQFF
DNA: TGTGCCAGCAGCCAAAACGACAGACCCAATGAGCAGTTCTTC

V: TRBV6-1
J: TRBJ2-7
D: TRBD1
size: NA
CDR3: CASSEVTGGSYEQYF
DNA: TGTGCCAGCAGTGAAGTGACAGGGGGCTCCTACGAGCAGTACTTC

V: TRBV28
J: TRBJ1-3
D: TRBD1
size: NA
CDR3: CASRLGTGRNTIYF
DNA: TGTGCCAGCAGGCTGGGGACAGGGAGAAACACCATATATTTT

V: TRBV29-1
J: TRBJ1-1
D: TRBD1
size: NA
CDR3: CSVEDGDSEAFF
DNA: TGCAGCGTTGAAGATGGGGACAGTGAAGCTTTCTTT

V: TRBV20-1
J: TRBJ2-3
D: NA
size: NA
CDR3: CSALETDTQYF
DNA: TGCAGTGCCCTTGAGACAGATACGCAGTATTTT

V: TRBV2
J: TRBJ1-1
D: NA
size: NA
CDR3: CASRGRNTEAFF
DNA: TGTGCCAGCAGGGGGCGAAACACTGAAGCTTTCTTT

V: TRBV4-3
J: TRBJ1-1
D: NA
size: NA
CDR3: CASSQEGVRVGTEAFF
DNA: TGCGCCAGCAGCCAAGAAGGGGTGAGGGTTGGCACTGAAGCTTTCTTT

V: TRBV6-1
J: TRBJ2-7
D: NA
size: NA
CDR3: CASSSRAPEQYF
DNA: TGTGCCAGCAGTTCTCGGGCCCCAGAGCAGTACTTC

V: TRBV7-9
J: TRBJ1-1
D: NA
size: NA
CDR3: CASRLDSTEAFF
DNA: TGTGCCAGCAGGCTCGACAGCACTGAAGCTTTCTTT

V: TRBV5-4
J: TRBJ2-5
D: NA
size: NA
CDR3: CASSLGTFQETQYF
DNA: TGTGCCAGCAGCTTGGGCACCTTCCAAGAGACCCAGTACTTC

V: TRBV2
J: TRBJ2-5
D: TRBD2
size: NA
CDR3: CASRPGLANRSFQETQYF
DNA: TGTGCCAGCAGGCCGGGACTAGCGAATAGATCATTCCAAGAGACCCAGTACTTC

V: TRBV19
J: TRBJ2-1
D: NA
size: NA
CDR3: CASLESGSYNEQFF
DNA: TGTGCCAGCCTAGAGAGCGGCTCCTACAATGAGCAGTTCTTC